The 21 T cell receptor beta chains in this list originate from one sample, sequenced in a study of CD8 T cells in Susac syndrome. The authors reverse transcribed roughly 0.5 to 1 ug RNA with random hexamers. TCRdb fed the immunoSEQ multiplex PCR reads into MiXCR, producing one record per CDR3 protein. The table shows roughly 200,000 distinct CDR3 sequences, with about 95% occurring only once. Material: CD4+ T cells from PBMCs. The receptors were sampled from a human donor with multiple sclerosis.

The count of this clonotype is one. This sequence joins TRBV7-3 and TRBJ2-2; 9 positions agree with TRBD1. After removal of 4 bases from V and 5 bases from J, the junction contained 8 bases not matched to a gene. There are 16 residues in the CDR3. Germline CDR1 is SGHTA and CDR2 is FQGTGA. The CDR3 region has the DNA TGTGCCAGCAGCTCCTCCGGGACAGGGCTGACCGGGGAGCTGTTTTTT. It yields the protein CASSSSGTGLTGELFF.

The chain links TRBV20-1 to TRBJ1-2; unclear D gene. The V end was cut by 3 bases, the J end by 4 bases, with 15 bases between. Germline V CDR1 and CDR2: DFQATT, SNEGSKA (reference sequence). The CDR3 is made up of 14 amino acids. CDR3 protein: CSASFDGRSYGYTF. CDR3 coding DNA: TGCAGTGCTAGCTTTGACGGAAGAAGCTATGGCTACACCTTC.

Only one count was recorded for this clonotype. CDR3 bases: TGTGCTAGTGGTTTGGCCGGGGCCGGCGACCAAGAGACCCAGTACTTC. This encodes CASGLAGAGDQETQYF. V and J are TRBV12-5 and TRBJ2-5; D may be TRBD1 or TRBD2 (5 bases each). Germline V lookup: CDR1 LGHNT, CDR2 FRNRAP. The V end lost 1 base, the J end lost 0 bases, and 12 bases lay between the germline ends. This CDR3 contains 16 residues.

The DNA for the CDR3 is TGCAGCGTTGGTATTAGGGACAGGGTTTATCAAGAGACCCAGTACTTC. Translated, it gives CSVGIRDRVYQETQYF. This sequence joins TRBV29-1 and TRBJ2-5, with TRBD1 matching 9 bases. In germline, CDR1 is SQVTM, CDR2 ANQGSEA. The CDR3 consists of 16 residues. Trimming cost V 4 bases and J 2 bases; bases outside gene matches: 11.

The chain joins TRBV7-8 to TRBJ2-5, with 7 bases aligning to TRBD1. The germline CDR1 and CDR2 sequences are SGHVS and FQNEAQ. This CDR3 contains 13 residues. J lost 5 bases, V lost 7 bases, and 7 bases had no gene match. In nucleotides, the CDR3 is TGTGCCAGCAACCGACAGGGTTACGAGACCCAGTACTTC. It encodes CASNRQGYETQYF.

The V and J genes are TRBV6-2 or TRBV6-3 and TRBJ2-7; the D is unclear. The CDR3 consists of 14 residues. Trimming shortened V by 2 bases and J by 7 bases, and 15 bases separated the two germline ends. Per the germline V gene, CDR1 is MNHEY and CDR2 is SVGEGT. The CDR3 DNA follows: TGTGCCAGCAGTTACGGAGCAGGCCCTCAGGAGCAGTACTTC. This encodes CASSYGAGPQEQYF.

This chain joins TRBV29-1 and TRBJ2-5, with D perhaps TRBD1 (5 bases). Per the germline V gene, CDR1 is SQVTM and CDR2 is ANQGSEA. Trimming took off 5 bases at V and 3 bases at J, with 10 bases between the two ends. The CDR3 is 12 amino acids. CDR3 sequence: CSVQGAEETQYF. In nucleotides, the CDR3 is TGCAGCGTTCAGGGCGCCGAAGAGACCCAGTACTTC.

CDR3 residues: CAWSVRDGVGQYF. For the CDR3, the DNA is TGTGCCTGGAGTGTACGGGATGGGGTCGGGCAGTATTTT. The V gene is TRBV30, the J gene TRBJ2-3, with D tentatively TRBD2 (5 bases). V was shortened by 0 bases and J by 11 bases, with 15 bases between the two germline ends. The CDR3 has 13 residues. CDR1 and CDR2 from the germline V gene are GTSNPN and SVGIG (reference sequence).

V is TRBV20-1 and J is TRBJ1-2, with 11 bases aligning to TRBD1. This CDR3 contains 11 residues. Trimming removed 5 bases from V and 8 bases from J; junction bases left unmatched: 1. Germline CDR1 reads DFQATT; CDR2 reads SNEGSKA (reference sequence). CDR3: CSAWTGGGYTF. CDR3 nucleotides: TGCAGTGCTTGGACAGGGGGCGGCTACACCTTC.

V and J are TRBV20-1 and TRBJ2-5; TRBD2 matches 9 bases. The CDR3 length is 16 residues. Trimming at V came to 0 bases and at J to 4 bases, leaving 9 bases not matched to a gene. Germline CDR1 and CDR2: DFQATT and SNEGSKA (reference sequence). Here the CDR3 reads CSARDWGGGASETQYF. CDR3 bases: TGCAGTGCTAGAGATTGGGGCGGGGGGGCCTCAGAGACCCAGTACTTC.

This clonotype was picked up one time. This sequence joins TRBV6-4 and TRBJ2-1, with 9 bases matching TRBD1. The germline CDR1 and CDR2 sequences are MRHNA and SNTAGT. CDR3 length: 16 residues. Unmatched junction bases numbered 11, after V lost 4 bases and J lost 7 bases. CDR3 sequence: CASSAAQGAGGNEQFF. In DNA form, the CDR3 reads TGTGCCAGCAGTGCCGCACAGGGGGCAGGGGGGAATGAGCAGTTCTTC.

This chain links TRBV3-1 with TRBJ2-7; D is uncertain. The germline gives CDR1 LGHDT, CDR2 YNNKEL (reference sequence). With 3 bases removed from V and 0 bases from J, the gap between germline ends came to 9 bases. This CDR3 has 14 residues. The CDR3 nucleotides are TGTGCCAGCAGCCAGTCAGATAGCTCCTACGAGCAGTACGTC. Amino acids: CASSQSDSSYEQYV.

This sequence joins TRBV20-1 and TRBJ2-3; D unresolved. Trimming removed 8 bases from V and 2 bases from J, with 20 bases in between. Germline CDR1 is DFQATT and CDR2 is SNEGSKA (reference sequence). The CDR3 is 15 amino acids. The CDR3 here is CSPNLKSGNTDTQYF. For the CDR3, the DNA is TGCAGTCCGAATCTTAAGTCCGGAAACACAGATACGCAGTATTTT.

The chain recombines TRBV20-1 with TRBJ2-2; 9 nucleotides line up with TRBD1. Germline CDR1 and CDR2: DFQATT and SNEGSKA (reference sequence). Germline trimming cut 2 bases from V and 4 bases from J; bases unmatched to any gene: 14. The CDR3 is 18 residues long. CDR3 residues: CSARSGTGRSSVTGELFF. DNA of the CDR3: TGCAGTGCTAGATCCGGGACAGGGCGCTCGTCGGTCACCGGGGAGCTGTTTTTT.

The chain recombines TRBV3-1 with TRBJ2-3; D is perhaps TRBD2 (6 bases). Germline V CDR1 and CDR2: LGHDT, YNNKEL (reference sequence). The V and J ends lost 3 bases and 5 bases respectively, with 6 bases between them. The CDR3 spans 12 residues. The CDR3 reads CASSQRGDTQYF. CDR3 DNA: TGTGCCAGCAGCCAGCGGGGAGATACGCAGTATTTT.

The chain carries TRBV13 and TRBJ2-1; possibly TRBD1 for D (6 bases). The CDR3 is 13 amino acids. Germline CDR1 reads PRHDT; CDR2 reads FYEKMQ (reference sequence). V was trimmed by 6 bases and J by 2 bases, leaving 8 bases between them. The CDR3: CASRGGTYNEQFF. The DNA for the CDR3 is TGTGCCAGCAGAGGGGGAACCTACAATGAGCAGTTCTTC.

The V and J genes are TRBV3-1 and TRBJ2-7, with D uncertain. The CDR3 consists of 14 residues. V shed 1 base and J shed 3 bases, with 10 bases lying between them. Germline lookup yields CDR1 LGHDT and CDR2 YNNKEL (reference sequence). As DNA, the CDR3 is TGTGCCAGCAGCCAAGCAAACAGAATCTACGAGCAGTACTTC. This translates into CASSQANRIYEQYF.

The chain is built from TRBV7-9 and TRBJ2-6, with 9 bases fitting TRBD1. Germline assignment: CDR1 SEHNR and CDR2 FQNEAQ (reference sequence). V lost 4 bases and J lost 1; bases outside the gene matches: 8. CDR3 length: 18 amino acids. The CDR3 coding sequence is TGTGCCAGCAGCTCCGCGGACAGGGGATTGTCTGGGGCCAACGTCCTGACTTTC. It yields the protein CASSSADRGLSGANVLTF.

The V call is TRBV5-1, the J call TRBJ1-5; D uncertain. The ends were cut back, 5 bases at V and 1 base at J, with 13 bases in the middle. The CDR3 extends over 15 amino acids. The germline gives CDR1 SGHRS, CDR2 YFSETQ. CDR3 in DNA: TGCGCCAGCAGACTGCAACTGGACAGCAATCAGCCCCAGCATTTT. This sequence encodes CASRLQLDSNQPQHF.

V is TRBV3-1 and J is TRBJ2-2; D may correspond to TRBD1 or TRBD2 (5 bases each). V was shortened by 4 bases and J by 8 bases, with 14 bases between the two germline ends. The CDR3 is made up of 14 amino acids. The germline CDR1 and CDR2 sequences are LGHDT and YNNKEL (reference sequence). The CDR3 coding sequence is TGTGCCAGCAGCCCCGGCCGGGGCCCGGGGGAGCTGTTTTTT. Encoded protein: CASSPGRGPGELFF. Looking up the rest from reference TRBV3-1 and TRBJ2-2 gives the full variable domain: DTAVSQTPKYLVTQMGNDKSIKCEQNLGHDTMYWYKQDSKKFLKIMFSYNNKELIINETVPNRFSPKSPDKAHLNLHINSLELGDSAVYFCASSPGRGPGELFFGEGSRLTVL.

V and J are TRBV20-1 and TRBJ2-1; D not resolved. V shed 6 bases and J shed 5 bases, with 11 bases lying between them. The CDR3 is 12 amino acids. Germline CDR1 reads DFQATT; CDR2 reads SNEGSKA (reference sequence). The CDR3 DNA sequence: TGCAGTGCCTCGGACGGCCACAATGAGCAGTTCTTC. Its translation is CSASDGHNEQFF.